This TCR beta chain is drawn from a study of blood T cell repertoires in COVID-19. Whole-study context: Samples representing acute and convalescent COVID-19 were sourced from the United States, Italy and Spain. The analysed material was cDNA or gDNA that came from T cells, B-cell-depleted T cells, or PBMCs.

Original processing notes: Reference gene primer amplification gave nucleated cell count estimates. Profiling relied on immunoSEQ multiplex PCR, and the TCRdb table lists in-frame clones only, not all of them. For V, J and clone size, that table is used; D and trimming come from the DNA. Among about 97,000 clones listed, about 72% were seen once. This CDR3 contains 16 residues. V lost 5 bases and J lost 6; bases outside the gene matches: 13. Germline V gene data show CDR1 as SEHNR and CDR2 as FQNEAQ (reference sequence). The source material was peripheral blood. This rearrangement joins TRBV7-9 to TRBJ2-3; TRBD2 agrees at 8 bases. The source of this sequence is a man between 60 and 75 years old with active or convalescent COVID-19. CDR3: CASSPPSGRVVDTQYF. DNA for the CDR3: TGTGCCAGCAGCCCACCGAGCGGGAGAGTAGTCGATACGCAGTATTTT.